The entry that follows covers one T cell receptor (beta chain) sequence. This CDR3 region has 12 residues. Per the germline V gene, CDR1 is LGHDT and CDR2 is YNNKEL (reference sequence). The V gene lost 4 bases and the J gene lost 7 bases, with 8 bases spanning the gap. RNA was extracted with the RNeasy kit, and a quantity of roughly 0.45 to 1 ug was reverse transcribed using random hexamers. It was immunoSEQ multiplex PCR that amplified TCR beta CDR3 across 54 Vbeta and 13 Jbeta. TCRdb called the immunoSEQ multiplex PCR reads again in MiXCR, with one record for every CDR3 protein. Here the sample spans around 150,000 distinct CDR3 sequences, around 94% being singletons. CD8+ and CD4+ T cells from blood underwent TCR beta sequencing. The CD8+ and CD4+ T cells were isolated magnetically using a negative isolation approach, whereas the TEMRA cells were enriched by FACS. This sample stems from a study of CD8 T cells in Susac syndrome.

The TCR originated in a human donor in good health. The rearrangement links TRBV3-1 to TRBJ2-1; D unresolved. Input material: CD4+ T cells from PBMCs. CDR3 in amino acids: CASSPRLNEQFF. Here the CDR3 DNA reads TGTGCCAGCAGCCCCCGTCTGAATGAGCAGTTCTTC.